This TCR beta chain was observed in a study of T cells expressing NK-cell markers. Study-level information: Obtained from sorted CD3+CD56+NKG2C+, CD3+CD56+NKG2C- and CD3+CD56-NKG2C+ T cells were the TCR beta repertoires. There were seven HCMV-seropositive donors and one seronegative donor among the eight sequenced.

This CDR3 comprises 16 residues. From germline, CDR1 is SGHRS and CDR2 YFSETQ. With respect to this clonotype: What it binds is not known.

Overall study findings and caveats: The study found dominant NKG2C+ clonotypes at about 1.0-7.0% of CD8+ T cells in five or six donors.

Beta-chain TCR cDNA was generated via 5'RACE template switching with UMIs. TCRdb reworked the 5' RACE reads into one entry per CDR3 protein, no DNA. The sample has about 160,000 distinct CDR3 sequences; the top ten hold around 20%. The sample was blood T cells: a sorted CD56 or NKG2C T cell subset, CD4+ or CD8+ T cells, or bulk PBMC T cells (not recorded which). This chain uses TRBV5-1 with TRBJ2-1; the TCRdb D gene call, TRBD1, has no DNA to confirm it. This TCR was recovered from a woman aged 18 to 75 in good health. This CDR3 is CASSHRHDRNYNEQFF.